This T cell receptor (beta chain) was identified during a study of untreated major depressive disorder. Overall study results and limits: TRBV25-01 and TRBV02-01 usage differences were not statistically significant.

TCRdb's table, derived via immunoSEQ multiplex PCR, lists solely in-frame clones and lacks some. The data hold about 18,000 clones, with more than 70% observed a single time. As concerns this clone: Its antigen is not known.

CDR3 size: 15 residues. V lost 5 bases to trimming and J lost 5 bases, with 18 bases between them. Germline-derived CDR1 and CDR2 are MDHEN and SYDVKM. Each depressed patient was pairwise matched to a non-depressed control for sex, age, current smoking status and body mass index. Controls scored 5 or less on a depressive symptom inventory and never had mood disorders. Around 30 ml of blood was drawn into EDTA tubes. Sequencing used CD4+ T cells from PBMCs. The receptor was isolated from a woman aged 25 to 39 in good health. This rearrangement joins TRBV28 to TRBJ1-2, with a possible D match to TRBD1 (5 bases). The CDR3 region has the DNA TGTGCCAGCAGTGGGGGGGATGTGGGAGGGTATGGCTACACCTTC. It yields the protein CASSGGDVGGYGYTF.